Each of the 15 T cell receptor beta chains below was sequenced from the same sample in a study of T-cell reconstitution after alpha-beta-depleted transplantation in children. Construction of the TCRbeta library involved unique molecular identifiers. TCRdb fed the PCR reads into MiXCR, producing one record per CDR3 protein. The sample carries some 500,000 distinct CDR3 sequences, over 25% recorded once. The input for sequencing was PBMCs from the stem cell graft donor, taken from the stem cell graft. These receptors were collected from a human donor who donated a stem cell graft to a child with aplastic anemia.

This clonotype was observed many times. This chain links TRBV7-8 with TRBJ2-5; no firm D call. The CDR3 loop spans 15 amino acids. V was cut by 1 base and J by 4 bases, with 13 bases left in between. Germline loops: CDR1 SGHVS, CDR2 FQNEAQ. The CDR3 protein is CASSLVPESGETQYF. CDR3 DNA: TGTGCCAGCAGCTTAGTTCCGGAATCAGGAGAGACCCAGTACTTC.

The rearrangement joins TRBV28 to TRBJ2-2; 7 positions match TRBD2. Per the germline V gene, CDR1 is MDHEN and CDR2 is SYDVKM. CDR3 length equals 16 residues. V lost 6 bases to trimming and J lost 3 bases; unmatched junction nucleotides: 10. The CDR3 DNA follows: TGTGCCAGCAGCCCCTGGGGGGGGAGTCACACCGGGGAGCTGTTTTTT. Protein: CASSPWGGSHTGELFF.

In its sample, this clonotype was seen a few times. The genes are TRBV29-1 and TRBJ2-4, with 8 bases aligning to TRBD1. The CDR3 consists of 14 residues. Germline V lookup: CDR1 SQVTM, CDR2 ANQGSEA. Losses at the gene ends were 3 bases for V and 7 bases for J; bases not matched to a gene: 8. CDR3: CSVDSGQGRNIQYF. CDR3 DNA: TGCAGCGTTGATTCCGGACAGGGACGGAACATTCAGTACTTC.

This clonotype was found a few times. The chain uses TRBV7-9 and TRBJ1-1; D is unclear. Trimming pared 0 bases from V and 1 base from J, leaving 9 bases between. The CDR3 spans 15 residues. The germline V gene encodes CDR1 SEHNR and CDR2 FQNEAQ (reference sequence). The chain's CDR3 is CASSLALGENTEAFF. CDR3 DNA: TGTGCCAGCAGCTTAGCATTGGGTGAGAACACTGAAGCTTTCTTT. Using reference TRBV7-9 and TRBJ1-1 for the parts outside the CDR3, the full variable domain is DTGVSQNPRHKITKRGQNVTFRCDPISEHNRLYWYRQTLGQGPEFLTYFQNEAQLEKSRLLSDRFSAERPKGSFSTLEIQRTEQGDSAMYLCASSLALGENTEAFFGQGTRLTVV.

A few counts support this clonotype. The chain couples TRBV11-2 to TRBJ2-1; TRBD2 agrees at 9 bases. Per the germline V gene, CDR1 is SGHAT and CDR2 is FQNNGV. The CDR3 covers 15 residues. After removal of 6 bases from V and 7 bases from J, the junction contained 10 bases not matched to a gene. The CDR3 protein is CASRGAGGPINEQFF. CDR3 in DNA: TGTGCCAGCAGGGGTGCGGGAGGGCCTATAAATGAGCAGTTCTTC. Full variable domain (missing parts from reference TRBV11-2 and TRBJ2-1): EAGVAQSPRYKIIEKRQSVAFWCNPISGHATLYWYQQILGQGPKLLIQFQNNGVVDDSQLPKDRFSAERLKGVDSTLKIQPAKLEDSAVYLCASRGAGGPINEQFFGPGTRLTVL.

Remarks on this clonotype: A junction boundary mismatches the germline segment, possibly from a read error. The chain combines TRBV2 with TRBJ1-1; possibly TRBD1 for D (6 bases). The CDR3 covers 15 residues. Germline CDR1 and CDR2: SNHLY and FYNNEI. The CDR3 nucleotides are TGTGCCAGCAGTAAGGACAGCCCAATGAACCCTGAAGCTTTCTTT. It yields the protein CASSKDSPMNPEAFF.

V gene TRBV5-1 combines with J gene TRBJ2-1; the D gene is possibly TRBD1 (5 bases). Germline V gene data show CDR1 as SGHRS and CDR2 as YFSETQ. V lost 3 bases and J 0 bases, leaving 13 bases between the germline ends. The CDR3 loop spans 16 amino acids. CDR3 region: CASSSDAGLSYNEQFF. The CDR3, as DNA: TGCGCCAGCAGCTCGGACGCAGGGCTCTCCTACAATGAGCAGTTCTTC.

The chain is built from TRBV20-1 and TRBJ1-1, with 7 bases fitting TRBD1. The germline gives CDR1 DFQATT, CDR2 SNEGSKA (reference sequence). J was trimmed by 4 bases and V by 1 base; bases with no gene match: 9. This CDR3 is built from 15 residues. The DNA of the CDR3 is TGCAGTGCTAGAGCTAGACAGGGAAAAACCACTGAAGCTTTCTTT. Its protein is CSARARQGKTTEAFF.

This clonotype was found a few times. V and J are TRBV9 and TRBJ2-1; 8 nucleotides align to TRBD2. Trimming cost V 3 bases and J 4 bases; bases outside gene matches: 6. CDR3 size: 15 residues. Germline CDR1 is SGDLS and CDR2 is YYNGEE. The CDR3 protein is CASSALPGGYNEQFF. The CDR3 DNA is TGTGCCAGCAGCGCTCTTCCGGGGGGGTACAATGAGCAGTTCTTC.

The rearrangement links TRBV6-2 or TRBV6-3 to TRBJ2-1; D is possibly TRBD2 (6 bases). V lost 2 bases and J 3 bases, leaving 8 bases between the germline ends. From germline, CDR1 is MNHEY and CDR2 SVGEGT. The length of the CDR3 is 14 residues. This CDR3 is CASSYRESYNEQFF. The CDR3 region has the DNA TGTGCCAGCAGTTACCGGGAGAGCTACAATGAGCAGTTCTTC.

The chain employs TRBV12-3 or TRBV12-4 and TRBJ2-1, with no clear D. This CDR3 is built from 13 residues. V gave up 5 bases and J gave up 4 bases, with 9 bases separating them. CDR3 protein: CASSLQMYNEQFF. The CDR3 nucleotides are TGTGCCAGCAGTCTTCAAATGTACAATGAGCAGTTCTTC.

Here the CDR3 DNA reads TGTGCCAGCTCACCAAGGGCAGGAACGTGGCAGTACGTC. Translating gives CASSPRAGTWQYV. V usage is TRBV18 and J usage is TRBJ2-7; D call uncertain. Germline V gene lookup returns CDR1 KGHSH and CDR2 LQKENI. The germline V and J ends were trimmed by 2 bases and 9 bases, with 14 bases remaining between them. The CDR3 length is 13 residues.

A few counts support this clonotype. The chain links TRBV6-1 to TRBJ2-2, with TRBD2 identical over 9 bases. The V and J ends lost 8 bases and 0 bases, in that order; junction bases with no gene match: 4. The CDR3 has 15 amino acids. Germline lookup yields CDR1 MNHNS and CDR2 SASEGT. The CDR3 here is CASGSSGTNTGELFF. CDR3 bases: TGTGCCAGCGGGTCTAGCGGGACGAACACCGGGGAGCTGTTTTTT.

The DNA of the CDR3 is TGTGCCAGCGTTCCGTGGGGAGGGAACACTGAAGCTTTCTTT. Protein: CASVPWGGNTEAFF. The rearrangement joins TRBV7-6 to TRBJ1-1; D remains ambiguous. Germline lookup yields CDR1 SGHVS and CDR2 FNYEAQ. The V end was cut by 8 bases, the J end by 1 base, with 14 bases between. There are 14 residues in the CDR3.

The chain joins TRBV29-1 to TRBJ2-1, with a tentative D call TRBD2 (5 bases). Trimming took off 7 bases at V and 8 bases at J, with 21 bases between the two ends. The germline gives CDR1 SQVTM, CDR2 ANQGSEA. The CDR3 has 14 residues. CDR3 amino acids: CSGTLDPDLYEQFF. The CDR3 DNA follows: TGCAGCGGAACACTAGACCCAGATTTGTATGAGCAGTTCTTC.